These 12 T cell receptor beta chains were sequenced from one sample in a study of T-cell memory formation after mild COVID-19. TCRdb reanalysed the 5' RACE reads using MiXCR and keeps one entry per CDR3 protein. The sample includes about 620,000 distinct CDR3 sequences, more than 15% of them seen just once. Sequencing was carried out using PBMCs or a T cell subset sorted from them (not recorded which). The receptors were gathered from an adult woman who had mild COVID-19 (a few samples of this study predate the infection). Cell type and time point are not known.

This chain uses TRBV29-1 with TRBJ1-2; 8 nucleotides agree with TRBD1. The CDR3 runs 14 residues. Germline CDR1 SQVTM, CDR2 ANQGSEA. The trim removed 7 bases at V and 2 bases at J, leaving 9 bases unmatched. The CDR3 sequence is CSAIAGGANYGYTF. For the CDR3, the DNA is TGCAGCGCGATCGCAGGGGGCGCGAACTATGGCTACACCTTC.

This chain links TRBV20-1 with TRBJ2-3, with D tentatively TRBD1 (6 bases). The germline V and J ends were trimmed by 2 bases and 2 bases, with 14 bases remaining between them. Germline assignment: CDR1 DFQATT and CDR2 SNEGSKA (reference sequence). This CDR3 region has 15 residues. The CDR3 region is CSARSGTPTTDTQYF. For the CDR3, the DNA is TGCAGTGCTAGATCCGGGACACCAACCACAGATACGCAGTATTTT.

This sequence joins TRBV7-9 and TRBJ2-7, with a possible D match to TRBD1 (7 bases). V was cut by 1 base and J by 5 bases, with 12 bases left in between. The CDR3 runs 14 residues. Germline V gene lookup returns CDR1 SEHNR and CDR2 FQNEAQ (reference sequence). DNA for the CDR3: TGTGCCAGCAGCTTAGTGACAGGGACTCACGAGCAGTACTTC. As protein: CASSLVTGTHEQYF.

In its sample, this clonotype was seen a few times. The chain uses TRBV4-1 and TRBJ1-6; D ambiguous. V lost 1 base, J lost 10 bases, and 8 bases lay in between. CDR1 is MGHRA and CDR2 is YSYEKL in the germline V gene. This CDR3 contains 13 residues. The CDR3 nucleotides read TGCGCCAGCAGCCAAGCGTCAGTGTCACCCCTCCACTTT. This translates into CASSQASVSPLHF.

This clonotype occurred a few times. V and J are TRBV20-1 and TRBJ1-4; maybe TRBD1 (5 bases). This CDR3 comprises 13 residues. V was cut by 5 bases and J by 5 bases, with 12 bases left in between. Germline loops: CDR1 DFQATT, CDR2 SNEGSKA (reference sequence). Here the CDR3 DNA reads TGCAGTGCTCCGGGACTGAGGAATGAAAAACTGTTTTTT. Protein sequence: CSAPGLRNEKLFF.

The gene calls are TRBV29-1 and TRBJ2-7, with D tentatively TRBD1 (6 bases). Germline CDR1 and CDR2: SQVTM and ANQGSEA. This CDR3 has 13 amino acids. The V end lost 4 bases, the J end lost 0 bases, and 10 bases lay between the germline ends. This chain's CDR3 is CSVGQVSSYEQYF. The CDR3, as DNA: TGCAGCGTTGGACAGGTGAGCTCCTACGAGCAGTACTTC.

The rearrangement uses TRBV3-1 and TRBJ2-7, with D perhaps given as TRBD1 or TRBD2 (5 bases each). V was cut by 4 bases and J by 2 bases, with 12 bases left in between. Germline CDR1 LGHDT, CDR2 YNNKEL (reference sequence). CDR3 length equals 14 residues. CDR3 in amino acids: CASSLAGRAYEQYF. CDR3 DNA: TGTGCCAGCAGCCTGGCGGGCAGGGCCTACGAGCAGTACTTC.

This chain links TRBV30 with TRBJ2-7; D possibly uses TRBD1 or TRBD2 (5 bases each). Germline assignment: CDR1 GTSNPN and CDR2 SVGIG (reference sequence). CDR3 length equals 12 residues. V gave up 0 bases and J gave up 6 bases, with 9 bases separating them. CDR3 loop: CAWSVTRGEQYF. CDR3 coding DNA: TGTGCCTGGAGTGTTACTAGGGGCGAGCAGTACTTC.

V and J are TRBV7-9 and TRBJ2-7; TRBD1 aligns across 10 bases. CDR1 is SEHNR and CDR2 is FQNEAQ in the germline V gene (reference sequence). CDR3 length equals 14 residues. Trimming cost V 4 bases and J 5 bases; bases outside gene matches: 5. The CDR3 is CASSSTGGKDEQYF. Here the CDR3 DNA reads TGTGCCAGCAGCTCGACAGGGGGCAAGGACGAGCAGTACTTC.

J is TRBJ2-2 and V is TRBV7-6; D is unresolved. V was trimmed by 5 bases and J by 6 bases, leaving 13 bases between them. The CDR3 is 14 amino acids. Germline loops: CDR1 SGHVS, CDR2 FNYEAQ. CDR3 in amino acids: CASSPSLLAGELFF. In nucleotides, the CDR3 is TGTGCCAGCAGCCCCTCGCTCCTGGCCGGGGAGCTGTTTTTT.

This clonotype showed up just a few times. The chain has TRBV18 and TRBJ1-2; D unresolved. This CDR3 is 15 amino acids long. Germline CDR1 reads KGHSH; CDR2 reads LQKENI. V dropped 0 bases and J dropped 8 bases, with 16 bases sitting between them. The CDR3 reads CASSPPDLLPRGYTF. Written as DNA, the CDR3 is TGTGCCAGCTCACCACCGGACCTGCTCCCCAGGGGCTACACCTTC.

The chain employs TRBV5-1 and TRBJ2-1; D is perhaps TRBD1 (5 bases). CDR3 length equals 16 residues. Per germline, CDR1 SGHRS and CDR2 YFSETQ. Trimming took 0 bases from V and 3 from J, leaving 13 bases between them. Here the CDR3 DNA reads TGCGCCAGCAGCTTGGGCTTCGGACACGGCTACAATGAGCAGTTCTTC. Amino acid sequence: CASSLGFGHGYNEQFF.